The present T cell receptor (beta chain) was sequenced within a study of monozygotic twins with inflammatory bowel disease. Making each TCR library took roughly 3,200 ng of total RNA. Samples each yielded cDNA through eight separate reactions. From its re-call of the 5' RACE reads, TCRdb lists each CDR3 protein once, without DNA. The repertoire table contains 400,000 or so distinct CDR3 sequences. The CDR3 is 13 residues long. Germline lookup yields CDR1 SGHVS and CDR2 FQNEAQ. As for this clonotype: The antigen remains unidentified.

Findings and limits, study-wide: Repertoire similarity did not differ between concordant and discordant twins, possibly owing to limited power. IBD patients exhibited fewer clonotypes shared with other individuals than healthy twins, particularly with disease activity.

The specimen sequenced was blood. J is TRBJ2-2 and V is TRBV7-8. This clonotype was obtained from a human donor with ulcerative colitis or Crohn's disease, or a healthy co-twin of an affected twin (not recorded which). CDR3 in amino acids: CASSPRYSGELFF.